This TCR beta chain was captured in a study of cytomegalovirus exposure and HLA in healthy donors. Findings and caveats of the study: Highly shared variants forming one cluster were likely a sequencing artifact.

Per germline, CDR1 MDHEN and CDR2 SYDVKM. This CDR3 has 14 amino acids. V was clipped by 10 bases and J by 0 bases, with 16 bases between them. Remarks on this clone: The antigen remains unidentified.

Primers included in the PCR were 60 Vbeta and 13 Jbeta primers. TCRdb's copy holds only in-frame clones and misses some; the assay was immunoSEQ multiplex PCR. The sample yields roughly 63,000 clones, roughly 70% seen once. The chain is built from TRBV28 and TRBJ2-7; weak D call: TRBD2 (6 bases). The receptor was isolated from a man between 45 and 60 years old in good health and CMV-seropositive. Sequencing was performed on PBMCs. CDR3 sequence (DNA): TGTGCCACCTCCCCGGGGACTTTCTCCTACGAGCAGTACTTC. It specifies CATSPGTFSYEQYF.